The rows below give T cell receptor beta chains drawn from one sample of a study of blood T cell repertoires in COVID-19. Produced via immunoSEQ multiplex PCR; TCRdb's table is partial and in-frame only. The sample lists about 370,000 clones; 85% to 90% were seen once. Material for sequencing was PBMCs or T cells enriched from blood (not recorded which). Receptors were obtained from a woman in her 30s who had recovered from COVID-19. Each CDR3 is given with its conserved first and last residue. D genes are given only for firm matches. Some rows mark clone size as missing; the rest say once, few, many or name a class of expanded clone.

j_call | v_call | cdr3_length | d_call | clone_size | cdr3_nt | cdr3_aa
TRBJ2-2 | TRBV7-2 | 15 | TRBD1 | few | TGTGCCAGCAGCTTACAGGGGGCGAACACCGGGGAGCTGTTTTTT | CASSLQGANTGELFF
TRBJ2-2 | TRBV12-3/TRBV12-4 | 13 | . | . | TGTGCCAGCAGTTTCAGCGAGCCCGGGGAGCTGTTTTTT | CASSFSEPGELFF
TRBJ2-3 | TRBV12-3/TRBV12-4 | 12 | TRBD2 | . | TGTTCTAGCGGGAGGGCCACAGATACGCAGTATTTT | CSSGRATDTQYF
TRBJ2-1 | TRBV4-1 | 15 | . | . | TGCGCCAGCAGCCGAAGAACAGGGTCCTACAATGAGCAGTTCTTC | CASSRRTGSYNEQFF
TRBJ1-1 | TRBV4-2 | 16 | . | . | TGTGCCAGCAGCCCCACCGGGGGAGGGACGAACACTGAAGCTTTCTTT | CASSPTGGGTNTEAFF
TRBJ1-1 | TRBV29-1 | 15 | . | . | TGCAGCGTAGGCAGGACAGAGGGGCTGAACACTGAAGCTTTCTTT | CSVGRTEGLNTEAFF
TRBJ2-1 | TRBV15 | 15 | . | . | TGTGCCACCAGCAGAGCGCCGGACTTCTACAATGAGCAGTTCTTC | CATSRAPDFYNEQFF
TRBJ1-1 | TRBV6-2/TRBV6-3 | 13 | . | . | TGTGCCAGCAGTTACCGACAGCGGGCTGAAGCTTTCTTT | CASSYRQRAEAFF
TRBJ2-1 | TRBV4-2 | 16 | TRBD2 | once | TGTGCCAGCAGCCAAGACACTAGCGGGGCGTACAATGAGCAGTTCTTC | CASSQDTSGAYNEQFF
TRBJ1-4 | TRBV5-1 | 15 | . | . | TGCGCCAGCATTTCCAGGGGTGGTCGGGGTGAAAAACTGTTTTTT | CASISRGGRGEKLFF
TRBJ1-4 | TRBV12-5 | 13 | . | . | TGTGCTAGTGGTTTGGTACTAGGTGAAAAACTGTTTTTT | CASGLVLGEKLFF
TRBJ1-1 | TRBV6-6 | 15 | TRBD1 | . | TGTGCCAGCAGTTACTCCCTCAGACAGGGTTTTGAAGCTTTCTTT | CASSYSLRQGFEAFF
TRBJ2-3 | TRBV9 | 13 | . | . | TGTGCCAGCCACGGTCCGGGACTAGATACGCAGTATTTT | CASHGPGLDTQYF
TRBJ1-5 | TRBV19 | 13 | . | once | TGTGCCAGTAAGCAGGCCCTCCATCAGCCCCAGCATTTT | CASKQALHQPQHF
TRBJ1-1 | TRBV30 | 14 | . | . | TGTGCCTGGAGCACAGGGACCTTGAACACTGAAGCTTTCTTT | CAWSTGTLNTEAFF
TRBJ1-2 | TRBV7-2 | 15 | TRBD1 | . | TGTGCCAGCAGCCCGGGACAGGGGGCGGGCTATGGCTACACCTTC | CASSPGQGAGYGYTF
TRBJ2-3 | TRBV7-2 | 17 | TRBD2 | once | TGTGCCAGCAGCCCACCGGGACTAGCGGGGGGAATAGATACGCAGTATTTT | CASSPPGLAGGIDTQYF
TRBJ1-3 | TRBV30 | 13 | . | . | TGTGCCTGGAGTCTCAGCTCTGGAAACACCATATATTTT | CAWSLSSGNTIYF
TRBJ2-3 | TRBV9 | 14 | . | . | TGTGCCAGCAGCGAGTGGGGGGAGACAGATACGCAGTATTTT | CASSEWGETDTQYF
TRBJ1-5 | TRBV7-3 | 13 | . | . | TGTGCCAGCAGCTCGCACTCAGGAGGATCCCAGCATTTT | CASSSHSGGSQHF
TRBJ2-7 | TRBV27 | 13 | TRBD2 | . | TGTGCCAGCAACTATCGGGAGGGCTACGAGCAGTACTTC | CASNYREGYEQYF
TRBJ1-6 | TRBV9 | 16 | . | . | TGTGCCAGCAGCACCACAGGGTTTGGGAATAATTCACCCCTCCACTTT | CASSTTGFGNNSPLHF
TRBJ2-3 | TRBV5-1 | 18 | . | few | TGCGCCAGCAGTCAGGGAATCCACTCCATTCCTAGCACAGATACGCAGTATTTT | CASSQGIHSIPSTDTQYF
TRBJ2-7 | TRBV7-9 | 13 | . | . | TGTGCCAGCAGCCTCAGCGGAGACTACGAGCAGTACTTC | CASSLSGDYEQYF
TRBJ2-1 | TRBV4-1 | 16 | . | . | TGCGCCAGCAGCCAATTTCAGGGGGGATCCTACAATGAGCAGTTCTTC | CASSQFQGGSYNEQFF
TRBJ2-6 | TRBV6-5 | 14 | . | . | TGTGCCACCCCAGGTGTCTCTGGGGCCAACGTCCTGACTTTC | CATPGVSGANVLTF
TRBJ2-3 | TRBV7-2 | 14 | TRBD2 | . | TGTGCCAGCAGCTTAGCTAGCGGGGGAGATACGCAGTATTTT | CASSLASGGDTQYF
TRBJ1-2 | TRBV29-1 | 17 | TRBD1 | . | TGCAGCGTTGAAGATGGGGGGACAGCCCGAGAAGGCTATGGCTACACCTTC | CSVEDGGTAREGYGYTF
TRBJ1-4 | TRBV30 | 15 | . | . | TGTGCCTGGAGTGTACGTCTCCCGACCGGGGAAAAACTGTTTTTT | CAWSVRLPTGEKLFF
TRBJ2-7 | TRBV7-6 | 11 | . | . | TGTGCCAGCAGCCGGGACTACGAGCAGTACTTC | CASSRDYEQYF
TRBJ1-2 | TRBV5-1 | 15 | . | few | TGCGCCAGCAGCTTGGCCTACGTCAGGGGAGATGGCTACACCTTC | CASSLAYVRGDGYTF
TRBJ1-5 | TRBV12-3/TRBV12-4 | 13 | TRBD1 | . | TGTGCCAACGGAGACAGGGTTAATCAGCCCCAGCATTTT | CANGDRVNQPQHF
TRBJ1-5 | TRBV30 | 13 | . | few | TGTGCCTGGAGTGTACGGGGGGATCAGCCCCAGCATTTT | CAWSVRGDQPQHF
TRBJ2-5 | TRBV5-4 | 15 | TRBD1 | . | TGTGCCAGCAGCACAGGACAGGGCCTCCAAGAGACCCAGTACTTC | CASSTGQGLQETQYF
TRBJ2-1 | TRBV5-4 | 14 | . | . | TGTGCCAGCAGCACCCGGGGGTTGTACAATGAGCAGTTCTTC | CASSTRGLYNEQFF
TRBJ1-5 | TRBV19 | 13 | TRBD1 | . | TGTGCCAGTAGTGACAGGGGGAATCAGCCCCAGCATTTT | CASSDRGNQPQHF